This T cell receptor (beta chain) derives from a study of blood T cell repertoires in COVID-19. Study details: Donors in the United States, Italy and Spain gave samples during acute or convalescent COVID-19.

This CDR3 spans 20 amino acids. Under the authors' procedure: The authors estimated nucleated cell counts from reference gene primer amplification. Generated by immunoSEQ multiplex PCR, the TCRdb table keeps only in-frame clones and is missing some. Clone size and V and J calls were adopted from that table, with D and trimming inferred from the DNA. The top ten hold roughly 2.1% of the sample, which has around 100,000 clones, just over 90% seen once. The V call is TRBV1, the J call TRBJ2-1; the table's D call TRBD2 went unverified against the DNA. TRBV1 is a pseudogene. The sequence derives from a man over 45 with active COVID-19. What was sequenced was peripheral blood. The CDR3 DNA follows: TGCACCAGCAGCCCTCGTATTAGCGGGGGGCCCCCAAATAAAAACAATGAGCAGTTCTTC. Amino acids: CTSSPRISGGPPNKNNEQFF.